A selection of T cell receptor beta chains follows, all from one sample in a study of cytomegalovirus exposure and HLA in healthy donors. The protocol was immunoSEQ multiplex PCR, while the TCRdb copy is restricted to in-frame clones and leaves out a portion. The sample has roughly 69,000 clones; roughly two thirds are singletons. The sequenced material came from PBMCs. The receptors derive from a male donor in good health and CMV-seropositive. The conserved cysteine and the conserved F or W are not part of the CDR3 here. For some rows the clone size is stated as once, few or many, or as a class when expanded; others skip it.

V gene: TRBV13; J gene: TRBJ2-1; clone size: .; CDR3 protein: ASSLGRRDNEQF
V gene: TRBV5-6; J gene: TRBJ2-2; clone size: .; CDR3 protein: ASSFGPGGGNTGELF
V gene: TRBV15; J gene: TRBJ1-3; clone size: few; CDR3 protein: ATSRTQANSGNTIY
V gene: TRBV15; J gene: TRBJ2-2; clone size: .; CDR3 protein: ATSTLAGVNTGELF
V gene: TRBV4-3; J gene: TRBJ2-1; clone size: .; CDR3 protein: ASSHRLAGDNEQF
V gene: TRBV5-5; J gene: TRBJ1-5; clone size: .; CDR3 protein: ASSPDSNNQPQH
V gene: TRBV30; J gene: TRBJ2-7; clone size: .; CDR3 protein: ALTHRKHSYEQY
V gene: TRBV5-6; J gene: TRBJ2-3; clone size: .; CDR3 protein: ASSLVLAGGSYTQY
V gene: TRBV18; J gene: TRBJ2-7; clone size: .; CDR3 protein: ASSPRTGATSYEQY
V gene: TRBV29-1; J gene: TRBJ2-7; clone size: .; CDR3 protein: SVGYGLNYEQY
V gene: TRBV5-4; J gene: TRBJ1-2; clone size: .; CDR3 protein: ASSHGQGAGYGYT
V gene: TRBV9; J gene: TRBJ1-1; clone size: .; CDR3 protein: ASSVDQGGGTEAF
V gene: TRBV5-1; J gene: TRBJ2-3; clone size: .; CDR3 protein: ASSGGGAGTDTQY
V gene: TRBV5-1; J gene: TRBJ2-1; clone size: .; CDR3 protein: ASSLRVSANEQF
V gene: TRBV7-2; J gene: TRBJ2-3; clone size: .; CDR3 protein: ASSAGQGRGTQY
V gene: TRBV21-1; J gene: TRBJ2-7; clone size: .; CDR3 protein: ASSKEVEPGLTALQY
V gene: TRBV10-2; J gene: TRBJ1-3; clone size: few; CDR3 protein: ASSGTGVDTIY
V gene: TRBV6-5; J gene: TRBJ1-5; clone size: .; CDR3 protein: ASSYDTDQPQH
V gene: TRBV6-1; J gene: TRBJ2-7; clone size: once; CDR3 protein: ANPGLYEQY
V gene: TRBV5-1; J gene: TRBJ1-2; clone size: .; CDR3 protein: ASSLTTDYGYT
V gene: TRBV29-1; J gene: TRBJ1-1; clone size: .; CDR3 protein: SGLGNTEAF
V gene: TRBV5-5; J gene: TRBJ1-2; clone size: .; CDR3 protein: ASSWTGLNGYT